Listed below are T cell receptor beta chains from one sample, sequenced in a study of OX40 agonist ivuxolimab in advanced cancers. The protocol was immunoSEQ multiplex PCR, while the TCRdb copy is restricted to in-frame clones and leaves out a portion. The table lists about 95,000 clones, 89% of them singletons. This specimen was CD4+ or CD8+ T cells sorted from blood, taken in a trial of the OX40 agonist ivuxolimab. The receptors derive from an adult with an advanced solid tumor such as melanoma, head and neck, liver or kidney cancer. CDR3s leave out the opening cysteine and the closing phenylalanine or tryptophan. The order of the fields is V gene, clone size, J gene, CDR3 protein. Only part of the rows carry a size: once, few, many, or a class if the clone is expanded.

>TRBV25-1|.|TRBJ2-1
ASSDHTSTSYNEQF
>TRBV6-6|.|TRBJ2-7
ASTPFNQYEQY
>TRBV19|.|TRBJ1-5
ASLRGQSFYSNQPQH
>TRBV4-3|.|TRBJ2-3
ASSHQTGVRTDTQY
>TRBV7-3|.|TRBJ2-2
ASSSYRNPGELF
>TRBV30|.|TRBJ2-3
AWSLGRTEVADTQY
>TRBV7-2|.|TRBJ2-1
ASSFGLAGGLNEQF
>TRBV2|.|TRBJ2-7
ASSVSGARTYEQY
>TRBV5-1|.|TRBJ1-2
ASSLDDTSYGYT
>TRBV14|.|TRBJ2-7
ASSSRRRQLREEQY
>TRBV9|.|TRBJ1-4
ASSARGGFKLF
>TRBV19|.|TRBJ1-4
ASTLRRDREGEKLF
>TRBV9|.|TRBJ2-1
ASSVGGGIYNEQF
>TRBV28|.|TRBJ2-7
ATSRAGDSYEQY
>TRBV11-2|.|TRBJ2-2
ASSQDRGTGELF
>TRBV11-2|.|TRBJ1-4
ASSFSKRQGDREKLF
>TRBV7-3|once|TRBJ2-1
ASTSGRDEQF
>TRBV19|once|TRBJ1-1
ASSEGAESFAEAF
>TRBV5-1|.|TRBJ2-7
ASSLRQGDPYEQY
>TRBV7-3|.|TRBJ2-7
ASSLSPQDLQY
>TRBV4-2|.|TRBJ1-5
ASSLDRVRGQPQH
>TRBV5-1|.|TRBJ2-7
ASSSSDRDEQY
>TRBV6-5|.|TRBJ2-7
ASNPRAGSGEQY
>TRBV4-2|.|TRBJ1-4
ASTMEPGQGPEKLF
>TRBV6-1|.|TRBJ1-2
ASTPQGALGYT
>TRBV6-6|.|TRBJ1-3
ASILTGYGNTIY
>TRBV7-6|.|TRBJ1-5
ASSLEGQGTEPQH
>TRBV9|.|TRBJ1-1
ASSPPHLGGVNTEAF
>TRBV10-3|.|TRBJ2-5
AISNGARGETQY
>TRBV28|.|TRBJ1-4
ASSLLDSFNEKLF
>TRBV30|.|TRBJ1-1
AWSVGPGTTEAF
>TRBV28|.|TRBJ2-7
ASSSLSGRAFYEQY
>TRBV28|.|TRBJ1-4
ASCPPGESEKLF
>TRBV2|.|TRBJ1-1
ASSAPDRGGTKTEAF
>TRBV9|.|TRBJ2-3
ASSTRGGKGTDTQY
>TRBV7-3|.|TRBJ1-1
ASSIGHPNEAF
>TRBV30|.|TRBJ1-6
AWSRGAESSPLH
>TRBV7-9|.|TRBJ2-1
ASSADRGSYNEQF
>TRBV7-3|.|TRBJ2-6
ASSLGTGYSGANVLT
>TRBV7-3|.|TRBJ1-2
ASSLRGGADYGYT
>TRBV30|.|TRBJ2-5
AWSVSDGEKQETQY
>TRBV4-3|.|TRBJ1-4
ASSPSSRLGEKLF
>TRBV6-1|.|TRBJ2-5
ASREGLETQY
>TRBV19|.|TRBJ2-5
ASRLAGEKETQY
>TRBV10-3|.|TRBJ2-7
AIRDRGLGEQY
>TRBV28|.|TRBJ2-7
ASRPSGSHYEQY
>TRBV5-1|.|TRBJ1-4
ASSLGQGRREKLF
>TRBV9|.|TRBJ1-2
ASSGHSEKGYT
>TRBV7-2|.|TRBJ2-3
ASSLTGTGGTDTQY
>TRBV28|.|TRBJ1-2
ASSTGGYGYT
>TRBV18|.|TRBJ1-1
ASSRDLRGAF
>TRBV30|once|TRBJ1-2
AWSRGPNYGYT
>TRBV7-9|.|TRBJ2-1
ASSFGQGIVNEQF